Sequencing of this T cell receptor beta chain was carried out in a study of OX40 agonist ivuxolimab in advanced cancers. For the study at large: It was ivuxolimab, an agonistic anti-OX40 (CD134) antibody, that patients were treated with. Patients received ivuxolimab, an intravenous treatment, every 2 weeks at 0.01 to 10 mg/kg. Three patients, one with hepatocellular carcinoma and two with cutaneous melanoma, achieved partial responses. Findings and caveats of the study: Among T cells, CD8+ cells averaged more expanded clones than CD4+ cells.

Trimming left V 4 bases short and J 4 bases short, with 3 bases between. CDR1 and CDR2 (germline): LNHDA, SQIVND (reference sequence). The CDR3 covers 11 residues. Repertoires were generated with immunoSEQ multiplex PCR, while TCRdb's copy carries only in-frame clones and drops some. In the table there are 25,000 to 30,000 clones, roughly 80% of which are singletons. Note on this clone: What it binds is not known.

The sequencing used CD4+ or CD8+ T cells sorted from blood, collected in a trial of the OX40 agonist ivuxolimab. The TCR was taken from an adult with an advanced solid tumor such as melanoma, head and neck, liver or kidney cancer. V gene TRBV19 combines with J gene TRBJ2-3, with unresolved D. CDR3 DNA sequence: TGTGCCAGTAGTACCGCAGATACGCAGTATTTT. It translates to CASSTADTQYF.